The next 27 T cell receptor beta chains were all read from a single sample in a study of human T cells and chemical hapten exposure. Each CDR3 protein is one row after TCRdb ran MiXCR on the RACE reads. Of about 160,000 distinct CDR3 sequences listed, around 30% are singletons. Specified time point: patch test 3, about 24 weeks after DPC sensitization. Specified treatment: therapeutic diphenylcyclopropenone sensitization with weekly scalp DPC. Source: whole blood, taken in connection with sensitization to the hapten diphenylcyclopropenone (DPC). Receptors originate from a woman between 18 and 29 years old with alopecia areata. Some clones in this sample may be carry-over from other donors' samples.

The chain uses TRBV25-1 and TRBJ2-3, with D possibly TRBD2 on 6 matching bases. CDR3 length: 15 residues. Germline CDR1 reads MGHDK; CDR2 reads SYGVNS. The V gene lost 2 bases and the J gene lost 0 bases, with 9 bases spanning the gap. The CDR3 DNA reads as TGTGCCAGCAGTGAAGAGCGGGTTAGCACAGATACGCAGTATTTT. Translated: CASSEERVSTDTQYF.

This clonotype was seen once. The V and J genes are TRBV4-2 and TRBJ2-1; D gene ambiguous. Trimming removed 4 bases from V and 6 bases from J, with 10 bases in between. CDR1 and CDR2 (germline): LGHNA, YNFKEQ. The length of the CDR3 is 13 residues. The CDR3 loop reads CASSPRLGNEQFF. The CDR3 region has the DNA TGTGCCAGCAGCCCCCGTCTGGGCAATGAGCAGTTCTTC.

This rearrangement joins TRBV20-1 to TRBJ2-4; TRBD2 agrees at 10 bases. The CDR3 has 14 residues. The V gene's germline CDR1 is DFQATT and CDR2 SNEGSKA (reference sequence). Losses at the gene ends were 1 base for V and 5 bases for J; bases not matched to a gene: 2. CDR3 nucleotide sequence: TGCAGTGCTAGAGTAGGACTAGCGGAAAACATTCAGTACTTC. Amino acid sequence: CSARVGLAENIQYF.

V and J are TRBV18 and TRBJ1-5; D unclear. CDR1 KGHSH and CDR2 LQKENI come from the germline V gene. CDR3 length: 13 amino acids. Deletions cut 3 bases from V and 4 bases from J, with 7 bases between. The CDR3 DNA is TGTGCCAGCTCACCCGCCCTGAATCAGCCCCAGCATTTT. Amino acids: CASSPALNQPQHF.

This clonotype was counted ten times or more. The chain combines TRBV6-2 or TRBV6-3 with TRBJ2-1; D call uncertain. Between the trimmed V and J ends, which lost 8 bases and 9 bases, there was a span of 8 bases. The CDR3 is 10 amino acids. CDR1 is MNHEY, CDR2 SVGEGT, per germline. CDR3 loop: CASAHGEQFF. The CDR3 nucleotides read TGTGCCAGCGCCCACGGTGAGCAGTTCTTC.

This clonotype appeared a few times. The V and J genes are TRBV4-3 and TRBJ2-5; 7 nucleotides agree with TRBD2. The CDR3 is 17 residues long. The germline gives CDR1 LGHNA, CDR2 YSLEER. The junction had 13 bases not matched to a gene; V was cut back by 4 bases and J by 2 bases. The CDR3 DNA sequence: TGCGCCAGCAGCCCTACTGGAGTGCTAGCGGTTCAAGAGACCCAGTACTTC. This gives the protein CASSPTGVLAVQETQYF.

This clonotype was observed a handful of times. This chain connects TRBV20-1 to TRBJ2-1; TRBD2 matches 12 bases. The V segment lost 6 bases and the J segment 8 bases; nucleotides outside the gene matches: 11. Germline values: CDR1 DFQATT, CDR2 SNEGSKA (reference sequence). The CDR3 is 15 residues long. The CDR3, as DNA: TGCAGTGCCCTACCCTCTAGCGGGAGGGCATATGAGCAGTTCTTC. This sequence encodes CSALPSSGRAYEQFF.

The V call is TRBV5-1, the J call TRBJ2-3; perhaps D is TRBD1 or TRBD2 (5 bases each). The CDR3 is made up of 11 amino acids. CDR1 is SGHRS and CDR2 is YFSETQ in the germline V gene. Trimming left V 4 bases short and J 11 bases short, with 11 bases between. In DNA form, the CDR3 reads TGCGCCAGCAGCGCGGATGGGGGGCAGTATTTT. Translated, it gives CASSADGGQYF.

The V gene is TRBV5-1, the J gene TRBJ2-5; D possibly corresponds to TRBD1 (5 bases). CDR1 is SGHRS, CDR2 YFSETQ, per germline. CDR3 size: 14 residues. The V gene lost 4 bases and the J gene lost 4 bases, with 14 bases spanning the gap. Here the CDR3 reads CASSEQTGGETQYF. For the CDR3, the DNA is TGCGCCAGCAGCGAGCAAACAGGTGGAGAGACCCAGTACTTC.

In this sample, this clonotype turned up a few times. The J gene is TRBJ2-3, the V gene TRBV4-1, with D tentatively TRBD1 or TRBD2 (5 bases each). The V end lost 11 bases, the J end lost 0 bases, and 15 bases lay between the germline ends. Germline lookup yields CDR1 MGHRA and CDR2 YSYEKL. This CDR3 is 14 amino acids long. The CDR3 loop is CACRRGPSTDTQYF. DNA of the CDR3: TGCGCCTGCCGCCGGGGCCCTAGCACAGATACGCAGTATTTT.

In its sample, this clonotype was seen many times. CDR3 nucleotides: TGTGCCAGCAGCTTAGCGCTCCCGTTGGTAGGCTATGGCTACACCTTC. Translating gives CASSLALPLVGYGYTF. The chain links TRBV7-2 to TRBJ1-2; D is unclear. The germline CDR1 and CDR2 sequences are SGHTA and FQGNSA. V was shortened by 0 bases and J by 4 bases, with 15 bases between the two germline ends. CDR3 length equals 16 residues.

V and J are TRBV20-1 and TRBJ1-5, with D maybe TRBD1 (6 bases). The germline V gene encodes CDR1 DFQATT and CDR2 SNEGSKA (reference sequence). Trimming left V 2 bases short and J 3 bases short, with 17 bases between. CDR3 size: 16 residues. CDR3 nucleotides: TGCAGTGCTAGATCTGGTGCGGGGGCGGCCAATCAGCCCCAGCATTTT. Protein: CSARSGAGAANQPQHF.

This chain connects TRBV7-2 to TRBJ2-1; D is unresolved. V lost 6 bases and J 3 bases, leaving 9 bases between the germline ends. There are 13 residues in the CDR3. Germline CDR1 SGHTA, CDR2 FQGNSA. The CDR3 DNA is TGTGCCAGCAGGGTCGATGTCTACAATGAGCAGTTCTTC. Its protein product is CASRVDVYNEQFF.

The chain couples TRBV7-9 to TRBJ1-4; the D is unclear. CDR3 length: 12 residues. Per germline, CDR1 SEHNR and CDR2 FQNEAQ (reference sequence). Trimming took 5 bases from V and 7 from J, leaving 8 bases between them. CDR3 in amino acids: CASSQEFEKLFF. CDR3 coding DNA: TGTGCCAGCAGCCAAGAGTTTGAAAAACTGTTTTTT. The whole variable domain, filled in from reference TRBV7-9 and TRBJ1-4, reads DTGVSQNPRHKITKRGQNVTFRCDPISEHNRLYWYRQTLGQGPEFLTYFQNEAQLEKSRLLSDRFSAERPKGSFSTLEIQRTEQGDSAMYLCASSQEFEKLFFGSGTQLSVL.

The table lists this clonotype with a few counts. V gene TRBV5-5 combines with J gene TRBJ1-2; unclear D gene. The CDR3 consists of 13 residues. Looked up from germline, CDR1 is SGHKS and CDR2 is YYEKEE (reference sequence). V lost 5 bases to trimming and J lost 4 bases, with 12 bases between them. CDR3 protein: CASRLRYGYGYTF. CDR3 coding DNA: TGTGCCAGCAGATTGAGATACGGCTATGGCTACACCTTC.

This chain uses TRBV9 with TRBJ1-3; D might be TRBD1 (6 bases). Looked up from germline, CDR1 is SGDLS and CDR2 is YYNGEE. The CDR3 contains 15 residues. Trimming left V 0 bases short and J 9 bases short, with 16 bases between. CDR3 amino acids: CASSVAAGKGGTIYF. CDR3 sequence (DNA): TGTGCCAGCAGCGTAGCGGCAGGGAAGGGGGGCACCATATATTTT.

The gene calls are TRBV19 and TRBJ1-5; the D gene is possibly TRBD1 (6 bases). The length of the CDR3 is 13 residues. Germline V gene lookup returns CDR1 LNHDA and CDR2 SQIVND (reference sequence). Trimming stripped 7 bases from V and 4 bases from J, with 11 bases between. The CDR3 loop is CASTGVRNQPQHF. In DNA, the CDR3 is TGTGCCAGTACAGGGGTCCGGAATCAGCCCCAGCATTTT.

This clonotype has just a few counts. This chain joins TRBV9 and TRBJ2-1; 14 bases align to TRBD2. CDR3 size: 19 residues. Germline lookup yields CDR1 SGDLS and CDR2 YYNGEE. V was pared by 2 bases and J by 6 bases, with 13 bases of the junction left unmatched. The CDR3 here is CASSVRLAGGLGTVNEQFF. Written as DNA, the CDR3 is TGTGCCAGCAGCGTCCGACTAGCGGGGGGGCTGGGAACTGTCAATGAGCAGTTCTTC.

The chain employs TRBV9 and TRBJ1-4, with D hard to call. CDR3 length: 14 residues. V was pared by 0 bases and J by 8 bases, with 11 bases between. The germline V gene encodes CDR1 SGDLS and CDR2 YYNGEE. The chain's CDR3 is CASSVGLRIEKLFF. DNA for the CDR3: TGTGCCAGCAGCGTAGGCCTCCGTATAGAAAAACTGTTTTTT.

The table lists this clonotype with a few counts. V and J are TRBV10-3 and TRBJ2-2, with D perhaps TRBD2 (5 bases). Germline CDR1 ENHRY, CDR2 SYGVKD. V was trimmed by 7 bases and J by 1 base, leaving 10 bases between them. The CDR3 contains 14 residues. DNA for the CDR3: TGTGCCATCACCACAGAGGGGAACACCGGGGAGCTGTTTTTT. It translates to CAITTEGNTGELFF.

This clonotype was observed a few times. The DNA of the CDR3 is TGCAGCGTTGCACGCATGAACACTGAAGCTTTCTTT. This encodes CSVARMNTEAFF. The V gene is TRBV29-1, the J gene TRBJ1-1, with unresolved D. The CDR3 has 12 residues. Germline-derived CDR1 and CDR2 are SQVTM and ANQGSEA. V dropped 4 bases and J dropped 0 bases, with 6 bases sitting between them.

This clonotype has more than one count but fewer than ten. This rearrangement joins TRBV6-2 or TRBV6-3 to TRBJ2-5, with TRBD2 matching over 8 bases. The CDR3 is 15 amino acids. The germline CDR1 and CDR2 sequences are MNHEY and SVGEGT. The ends lost 10 bases at V and 5 bases at J; junction bases unmatched: 15. CDR3 sequence reads: CATSLYSGGAETQYF. The DNA of the CDR3 is TGTGCCACCAGCCTTTACAGCGGGGGCGCGGAGACCCAGTACTTC.

This clonotype was detected only a few times. The CDR3 DNA is TGCAGCGTGGGTGACAGGGTGAACACTGAAGCTTTCTTT. It encodes CSVGDRVNTEAFF. The chain is built from TRBV29-1 and TRBJ1-1, with 7 nucleotides matching TRBD1. Germline assignment: CDR1 SQVTM and CDR2 ANQGSEA. The CDR3 runs 13 residues. J lost 0 bases, V lost 6 bases, and 4 bases had no gene match.

This clonotype was found once. CDR3: CASSLDGTYNSPLHF. CDR3 DNA: TGCGCCAGCAGCCTGGATGGAACCTATAATTCACCCCTCCACTTT. This chain connects TRBV4-3 to TRBJ1-6; D is unclear. Trimming cost V 4 bases and J 2 bases, with 9 bases left between them. In germline, CDR1 is LGHNA, CDR2 YSLEER. This CDR3 comprises 15 residues.

The chain joins TRBV5-5 to TRBJ2-5; the match to TRBD2 covers 8 bases. J gave up 2 bases and V 3 bases, and 9 bases lay outside the gene matches. The CDR3 length is 16 residues. CDR1 is SGHKS, CDR2 YYEKEE, per germline (reference sequence). CDR3 DNA: TGTGCCAGCAGCTCCCTCTCGGGGGGGCCACAAGAGACCCAGTACTTC. Translating gives CASSSLSGGPQETQYF.

This clonotype has a count of ten or more. The genes are TRBV20-1 and TRBJ1-6; D gene uncertain. The CDR3 sequence is 14 residues long. Germline values: CDR1 DFQATT, CDR2 SNEGSKA (reference sequence). Between the trimmed V and J ends, which lost 4 bases and 8 bases, there was a span of 15 bases. CDR3 sequence reads: CSANPGPADSPLHF. The DNA for the CDR3 is TGCAGTGCTAACCCCGGACCCGCAGATTCACCCCTCCACTTT.

There are a few counts of this clonotype. The rearrangement joins TRBV29-1 to TRBJ1-4; no definite D call. The length of the CDR3 is 11 residues. Trimming took 7 bases from V and 8 from J, leaving 11 bases between them. CDR1 SQVTM and CDR2 ANQGSEA come from the germline V gene. This CDR3 is CSANSGEKLFF. The CDR3 DNA follows: TGCAGCGCCAACAGTGGAGAAAAACTGTTTTTT.